The present T cell receptor beta chain was sequenced within a study of cytomegalovirus exposure and HLA in healthy donors listed by TCRdb under 2017. The study in broad terms: A later analysis indicated that the 130 or so validation repertoires were generated on the platform also employed for the 700 or so repertoires of the first cohort. To predict cytomegalovirus infection status, the study combined high-throughput TCR immunosequencing, statistical association of individual TCRs with disease status, and machine learning. A separate validation cohort of about 110 different subjects was used in addition to the approximately 700-subject first cohort. The study aimed to test whether cataloging public T cell receptors could reveal signatures of past pathogen exposure. General conclusions and limits of the study: The study listed 150 to 200 TCR beta chains as associated with cytomegalovirus. All 120 or so repertoires were used to score co-occurrence in the validation cohort in a later analysis, because that analysis had no HLA typing for the cohort. The classifier was reported to diagnose cytomegalovirus status with high specificity and sensitivity in both the original cohort and the validation cohort. Across donors, most TCR sequences were observed very rarely, whereas some public TCRs were present in many individuals. According to the authors, the approach could potentially be generalized to other disease states and immunological phenotypes. In vitro tests confirmed that a few of the cytomegalovirus-associated TCR beta chains recognize cytomegalovirus antigens. Subsequent analysis determined that TCRs grouped into clusters in the first cohort also showed a tendency toward co-occurrence across the 90 to 150 validation repertoires, and roughly 95% of cluster scores exceeded 0.

The donors were included in the validation cohort of around 120 subjects, a group kept apart from the 666-subject first cohort. Of note for this clone: Its antigen is not yet known. Base qualities were left out, and no much larger clone turns up one base away.

The germline V gene encodes CDR1 MGHDK and CDR2 SYGVNS. V lost 7 bases and J lost 1 base; the stretch between them is 13 bases long. The CDR3, cysteine through phenylalanine, is 14 amino acids long. Only the CDR3 region is kept as DNA, spanning 42 bases read in frame from base 1. Library method: the immunoSEQ multiplex PCR assay. In the source study's methods: A statistical classification framework was built for diagnosing cytomegalovirus status from the catalog of TCR beta chain sequences. The immuneACCESS repertoire file appears here via TCRdb, limited to in-frame rearrangements. These files lack a portion of the clones; in checked studies, under half of the deficit traces to unresolved V genes, and the cause of the others is not known. V and J calls and clone size follow that table, whereas D and trimming were derived from the DNA. The sample data list about 220,000 clones, and over 70% of these were observed just once. In total, the top ten clones hold over 11% of the sample.

The clonotype comes from a young woman in good health and CMV-seropositive. Here the chain combines TRBV25-1 and TRBJ1-1, with TRBD1 as a weak D call on 5 bases. The specimen was PBMCs. CDR3 protein: CASNRGGSNTEAFF. Read as DNA, the sequence is TGTGCCAGCAACCGTGGGGGGTCGAACACTGAAGCTTTCTTT. Here the CDR3 is joined to the reference TRBV25-1 and TRBJ1-1 genes, and the full variable domain is: EADIYQTPRYLVIGTGKKITLECSQTMGHDKMYWYQQDPGMELHLIHYSYGVNSTEKGDLSSESTVSRIRTEHFPLTLESARPSHTSQYLCASNRGGSNTEAFFGQGTRLTVV.